A single sample gave rise to the 8 T cell receptor beta chains below, sequenced in a study of blood T cell repertoires in COVID-19. TCRdb's copy holds only in-frame clones and misses some; the assay was immunoSEQ multiplex PCR. The table has some 130,000 clones, 60% to 85% seen once. The source material was peripheral blood. The receptors come from a man aged 80 or over with acute or convalescent COVID-19.

This clone was recorded once. V is TRBV6-2 or TRBV6-3 and J is TRBJ1-5; TRBD1 matches at 7 bases. The trim removed 3 bases at V and 1 base at J, leaving 3 bases unmatched. The CDR3 length is 15 residues. Germline lookup yields CDR1 MNHEY and CDR2 SVGEGT. CDR3 in DNA: TGTGCCAGCAGTTATCAGGGGGTAAGCAATCAGCCCCAGCATTTT. The encoded protein is CASSYQGVSNQPQHF.

There are a few counts of this clone. Germline is not matched at one junction end, which may reflect a read error. V is TRBV7-7 and J is TRBJ2-5; D is perhaps TRBD1 (5 bases). Germline V CDR1 and CDR2: SSHAT, FNYEAQ (reference sequence). This CDR3 is built from 15 residues. In nucleotides, the CDR3 is TGTGCTAGCAGTTGGACGTCAGGGTCCCAAGAGACCCAGTACTTC. It is translated as CASSWTSGSQETQYF.

The chain carries TRBV19 and TRBJ1-1; D not resolved. The CDR3 totals 13 residues. V lost 7 bases, J lost 1 base, and 10 bases lay in between. Germline V gene sequence: CDR1 LNHDA, CDR2 SQIVND (reference sequence). DNA for the CDR3: TGTGCCAGTACCCCGACACCGAACACTGAAGCTTTCTTT. This codes for CASTPTPNTEAFF.

The sample holds a few counts of this clone. This chain connects TRBV12-3 or TRBV12-4 to TRBJ2-5, with TRBD2 matching over 7 bases. This CDR3 spans 13 amino acids. Losses at the gene ends were 4 bases for V and 12 bases for J; bases not matched to a gene: 11. The CDR3 loop is CASSYTRGDHKYF. CDR3 DNA sequence: TGTGCCAGCAGTTATACCCGGGGGGACCATAAGTACTTC.

There are a few counts of this clone. This chain uses TRBV27 with TRBJ1-5, with 8 nucleotides matching TRBD1. Germline CDR1 reads MNHEY; CDR2 reads SMNVEV (reference sequence). The CDR3 has 17 amino acids. V shed 2 bases, J shed 6 bases, and the junction held 12 bases outside the gene matches. The CDR3 loop is CASSLLGQVGQVQPQHF. The CDR3 bases are TGTGCCAGCAGTTTACTGGGACAGGTAGGGCAGGTTCAGCCCCAGCATTTT.

This clone showed up just once. The CDR3 loop is CAIGQGAIEQYF. The CDR3 coding sequence is TGTGCCATCGGACAGGGGGCAATTGAGCAGTACTTC. The chain couples TRBV7-9 to TRBJ2-7; 11 bases are a match to TRBD1. Germline V gene data show CDR1 as SEHNR and CDR2 as FQNEAQ (reference sequence). Germline trimming cut 10 bases from V and 7 bases from J; bases unmatched to any gene: 6. The CDR3 loop spans 12 amino acids.

A few counts support this clone. This sequence joins TRBV29-1 and TRBJ2-7; 13 bases map to TRBD2. Germline values: CDR1 SQVTM, CDR2 ANQGSEA. V lost 6 bases and J lost 2; bases outside the gene matches: 7. CDR3 size: 15 residues. Here the CDR3 DNA reads TGCAGCGTCGCGGGACTAGCGGGGCGAACCTACGAGCAGTACTTC. Its protein is CSVAGLAGRTYEQYF.

This clone appeared a single time. The chain couples TRBV7-9 to TRBJ1-1, with 8 bases aligning to TRBD1. Germline trimming cut 5 bases from V and 5 bases from J; bases unmatched to any gene: 7. The CDR3 totals 14 residues. Germline loops: CDR1 SEHNR, CDR2 FQNEAQ (reference sequence). This CDR3 is CASSDGQGSTEAFF. The CDR3 region has the DNA TGTGCCAGCAGCGACGGACAGGGATCGACTGAAGCTTTCTTT.